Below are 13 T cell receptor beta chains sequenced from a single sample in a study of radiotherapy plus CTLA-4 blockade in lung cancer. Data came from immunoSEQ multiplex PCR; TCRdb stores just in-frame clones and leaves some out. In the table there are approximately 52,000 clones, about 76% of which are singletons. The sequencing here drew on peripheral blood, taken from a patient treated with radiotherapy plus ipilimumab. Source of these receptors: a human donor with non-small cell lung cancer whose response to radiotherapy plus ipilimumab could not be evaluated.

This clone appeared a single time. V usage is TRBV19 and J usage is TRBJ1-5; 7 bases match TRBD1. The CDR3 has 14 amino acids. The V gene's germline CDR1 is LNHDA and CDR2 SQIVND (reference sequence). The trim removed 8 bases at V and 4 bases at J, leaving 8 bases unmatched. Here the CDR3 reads CASAWTGENQPQHF. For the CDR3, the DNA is TGTGCCAGTGCCTGGACAGGTGAGAATCAGCCCCAGCATTTT.

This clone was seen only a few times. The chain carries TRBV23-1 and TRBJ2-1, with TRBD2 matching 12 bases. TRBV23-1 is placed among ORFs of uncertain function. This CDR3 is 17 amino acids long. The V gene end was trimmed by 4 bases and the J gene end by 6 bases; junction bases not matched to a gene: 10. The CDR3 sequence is CASSPNSGLAGFNEQFF. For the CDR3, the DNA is TGCGCCAGCAGTCCCAACTCCGGACTAGCGGGATTCAATGAGCAGTTCTTC.

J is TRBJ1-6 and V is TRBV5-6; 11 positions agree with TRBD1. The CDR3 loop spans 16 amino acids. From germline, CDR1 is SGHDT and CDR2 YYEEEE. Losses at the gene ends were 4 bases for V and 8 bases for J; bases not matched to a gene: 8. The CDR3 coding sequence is TGTGCCAGCAGCCCTAGGACAGGGGGCGCATATTCACCCCTCCACTTT. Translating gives CASSPRTGGAYSPLHF.

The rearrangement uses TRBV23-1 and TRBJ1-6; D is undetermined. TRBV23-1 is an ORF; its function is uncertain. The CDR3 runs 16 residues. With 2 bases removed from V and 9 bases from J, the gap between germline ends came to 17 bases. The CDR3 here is CASSQRVGKPGSPLHF. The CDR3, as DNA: TGCGCCAGCAGTCAACGAGTCGGCAAACCAGGTTCACCCCTCCACTTT.

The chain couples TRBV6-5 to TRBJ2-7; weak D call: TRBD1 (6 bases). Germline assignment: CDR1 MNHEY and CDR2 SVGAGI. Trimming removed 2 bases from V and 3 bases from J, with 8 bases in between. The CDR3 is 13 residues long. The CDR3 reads CASSYTQGYEQYF. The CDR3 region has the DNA TGTGCCAGCAGTTACACACAGGGCTACGAGCAGTACTTC.

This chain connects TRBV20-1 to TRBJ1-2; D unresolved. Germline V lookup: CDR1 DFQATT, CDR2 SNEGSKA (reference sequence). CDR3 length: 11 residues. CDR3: CSPWEDYGYTF. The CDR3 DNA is TGCAGCCCTTGGGAGGACTATGGCTACACCTTC.

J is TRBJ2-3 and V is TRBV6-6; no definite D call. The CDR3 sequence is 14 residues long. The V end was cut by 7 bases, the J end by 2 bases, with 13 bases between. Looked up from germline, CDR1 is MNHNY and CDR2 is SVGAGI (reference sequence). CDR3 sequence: CASKEQLATDTQYF. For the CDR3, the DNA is TGTGCCAGCAAAGAACAGCTTGCCACAGATACGCAGTATTTT.

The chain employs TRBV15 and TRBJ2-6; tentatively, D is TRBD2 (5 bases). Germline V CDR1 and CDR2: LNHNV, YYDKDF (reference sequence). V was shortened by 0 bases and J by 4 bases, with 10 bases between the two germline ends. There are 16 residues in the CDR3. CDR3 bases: TGTGCCACCAGCAGAGATCGGGGTTTGGGGGCCAACGTCCTGACTTTC. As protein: CATSRDRGLGANVLTF.

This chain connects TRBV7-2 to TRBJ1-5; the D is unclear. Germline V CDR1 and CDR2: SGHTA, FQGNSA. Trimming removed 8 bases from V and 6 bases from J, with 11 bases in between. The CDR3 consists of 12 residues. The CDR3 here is CASRSGIQPQHF. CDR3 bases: TGTGCCAGCCGGTCGGGTATTCAGCCCCAGCATTTT. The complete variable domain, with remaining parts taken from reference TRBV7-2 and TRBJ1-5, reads GAGVSQSPSNKVTEKGKDVELRCDPISGHTALYWYRQSLGQGLEFLIYFQGNSAPDKSGLPSDRFSAERTGGSVSTLTIQRTQQEDSAVYLCASRSGIQPQHFGDGTRLSIL.

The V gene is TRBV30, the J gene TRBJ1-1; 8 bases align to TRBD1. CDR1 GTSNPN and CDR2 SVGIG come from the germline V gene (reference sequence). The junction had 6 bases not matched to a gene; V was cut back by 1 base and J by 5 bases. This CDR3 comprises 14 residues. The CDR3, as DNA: TGTGCCTGGAGTGAGGACAGGGTTAATACTGAAGCTTTCTTT. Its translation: CAWSEDRVNTEAFF.

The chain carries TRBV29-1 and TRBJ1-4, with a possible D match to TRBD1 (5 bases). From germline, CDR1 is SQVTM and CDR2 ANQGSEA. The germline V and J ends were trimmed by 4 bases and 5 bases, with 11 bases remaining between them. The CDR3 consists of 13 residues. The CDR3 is CSVAQGSNEKLFF. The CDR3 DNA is TGCAGCGTTGCGCAGGGCTCAAATGAAAAACTGTTTTTT.

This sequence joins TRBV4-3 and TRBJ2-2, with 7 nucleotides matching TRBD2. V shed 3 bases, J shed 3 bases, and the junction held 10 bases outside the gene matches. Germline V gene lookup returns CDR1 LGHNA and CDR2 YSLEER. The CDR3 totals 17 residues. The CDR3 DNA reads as TGCGCCAGCAGCCAGGTTGGGGGGGATAAAGACACCGGGGAGCTGTTTTTT. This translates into CASSQVGGDKDTGELFF.

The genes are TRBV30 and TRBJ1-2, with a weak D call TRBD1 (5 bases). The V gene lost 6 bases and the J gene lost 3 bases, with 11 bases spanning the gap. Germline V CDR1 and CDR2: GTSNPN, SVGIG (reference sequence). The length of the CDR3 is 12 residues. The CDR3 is CACYDRYYGYTF. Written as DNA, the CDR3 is TGTGCCTGCTACGACAGATACTATGGCTACACCTTC. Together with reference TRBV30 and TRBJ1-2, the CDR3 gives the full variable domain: SQTIHQWPATLVQPVGSPLSLECTVEGTSNPNLYWYRQAAGRGLQLLFYSVGIGQISSEVPQNLSASRPQDRQFILSSKKLLLSDSGFYLCACYDRYYGYTFGSGTRLTVV.